This is a list of T cell receptor beta chains from one sample in a study of cytomegalovirus exposure and HLA in healthy donors. The assay was immunoSEQ multiplex PCR, and TCRdb's table has in-frame clones only and misses some. The table includes around 140,000 clones, around three quarters detected once. Sequencing was carried out using PBMCs. These receptors all come from a male donor in good health and CMV-seropositive. Both conserved end residues are part of each CDR3. The order of the fields is J gene, clone size, D gene, V gene, CDR3 DNA, CDR3 protein. D genes are given only for firm matches. Size is omitted from some rows. Given values are once, few, many or a class for expanded clones.

TRBJ2-7	few	TRBD1	TRBV2	TGTGCCAGCGGGACAGGGGAGTACGAGCAGTACTTC	CASGTGEYEQYF
TRBJ1-1	NA	NA	TRBV10-3	TGTGCCACCCTTGACCCGGACGGGGAGAACACTGAAGCTTTCTTT	CATLDPDGENTEAFF
TRBJ1-1	NA	NA	TRBV6-5	TGTGCCAGCAGGGAACAGGGGAACACTGAAGCTTTCTTT	CASREQGNTEAFF
TRBJ2-7	NA	NA	TRBV6-1	TGTGCCAGCCGCCTACGGGAGTCGTTTAACGAGCAGTACTTC	CASRLRESFNEQYF
TRBJ1-6	NA	NA	TRBV6-5	TGTGCCAGCAGCCAGGGCTACCTTGATTCACCCCTCCACTTT	CASSQGYLDSPLHF
TRBJ1-4	NA	NA	TRBV4-1	TGCGCCAGCATGGATTTGGAGCGGGGGGGGGAAAAACTGTTTTTT	CASMDLERGGEKLFF
TRBJ1-1	NA	NA	TRBV10-3	TGTGCCATCAGTGGAAAGGGAGAGGGAAAGAGCATTAACACTGAAGCTTTCTTT	CAISGKGEGKSINTEAFF
TRBJ2-7	NA	NA	TRBV7-9	TGTGCCAGCAGCTCCTCTCAAATAGCGGATTACTACGAGCAGTACTTC	CASSSSQIADYYEQYF
TRBJ1-1	NA	NA	TRBV5-1	TGCGCCAGCAGCTCCAGGGAGGGGGTCACTGAAGCTTTCTTT	CASSSREGVTEAFF
TRBJ2-1	NA	TRBD2	TRBV6-5	TGTGCCAGCAGTCCGGGACTAGCGGCAGTCAATGAGCAGTTCTTC	CASSPGLAAVNEQFF
TRBJ1-2	NA	NA	TRBV29-1	TGCAGCGTTGAATTGAGTCGGGGTGGCTACACCTTC	CSVELSRGGYTF
TRBJ2-5	NA	TRBD2	TRBV28	TGTGCCAGCAGTTCAATGGCTAGCGGGGCCCAAGAGACCCAGTACTTC	CASSSMASGAQETQYF
TRBJ1-1	NA	NA	TRBV6-1	TGTGCCAGCAGTCTACAGGTCCCGAACACTGAAGCTTTCTTT	CASSLQVPNTEAFF
TRBJ2-2	NA	NA	TRBV9	TGTGCCAGCAGCCCCCGAACGAGTTCCGGGGAGCTGTTTTTT	CASSPRTSSGELFF
TRBJ2-7	once	TRBD2	TRBV19	TGTGCCAGTGGTGGGACTAACGGACCTTACGAGCAGTACTTC	CASGGTNGPYEQYF